The subject of this entry is one T cell receptor beta chain. What it binds is not known. In the PCR, 60 Vbeta and 13 Jbeta primers were used. Sequencing used immunoSEQ multiplex PCR; TCRdb keeps in-frame clones, though not all of them. The sample table sets out about 200,000 clones. This sample is part of a study of cytomegalovirus exposure and HLA in healthy donors. Study-wide findings and caveats: As a later analysis revealed, most CMV-associated TCR beta chains appeared HLA-restricted. Relative to equally common others, HLA-associated TCR beta chains showed greater clonal expansion in a later analysis. An ancestry cluster, one associated with Asian ancestry, reportedly showed fewer N-insertions than the roughly 670-donor mean in a later analysis.

Trimming at V came to 2 bases and at J to 2 bases, leaving 3 bases not matched to a gene. The CDR3 is 14 residues long. The germline gives CDR1 SGHTA, CDR2 FQGNSA. The sequence came from a girl aged 2 to 9 in good health and CMV-seropositive. Sequenced sample: PBMCs. V usage is TRBV7-2 and J usage is TRBJ2-7; 7 positions match TRBD1. The CDR3 loop reads CASSLQGETYEQYF. The CDR3, as DNA: TGTGCCAGCAGCTTACAGGGGGAGACCTACGAGCAGTACTTC.